This passage covers 4 T cell receptor beta chains from one sample sequenced in a study of blood T cell repertoires in COVID-19. Using immunoSEQ multiplex PCR, the repertoire was profiled, and TCRdb retains in-frame clones only, with some absent. This sample has 300,000 to 400,000 clones, with approximately 88% found just once. The sample comprised peripheral blood. All receptors derive from a man aged 25-45 years with COVID-19, enrolled during active disease.

The DNA of the CDR3 is TGTGCCAGTAGGGGGGGGGACGTTGGTGGGGCCAACGTCCTGACTTTC. This sequence encodes CASRGGDVGGANVLTF. The chain employs TRBV19 and TRBJ2-6; 7 bases map to TRBD2. This CDR3 is 16 amino acids long. CDR1 is LNHDA and CDR2 is SQIVND in the germline V gene (reference sequence). The V and J ends lost 6 bases and 3 bases, in that order; junction bases with no gene match: 8. The full variable domain, rest sourced from reference TRBV19 and TRBJ2-6, is DGGITQSPKYLFRKEGQNVTLSCEQNLNHDAMYWYRQDPGQGLRLIYYSQIVNDFQKGDIAEGYSVSREKKESFPLTVTSAQKNPTAFYLCASRGGDVGGANVLTFGAGSRLTVL.

The table lists this clone with a few counts. The chain recombines TRBV7-9 with TRBJ1-3; D unresolved. V was trimmed by 1 base and J by 0 bases, leaving 10 bases between them. The germline V gene encodes CDR1 SEHNR and CDR2 FQNEAQ (reference sequence). This CDR3 spans 16 amino acids. The CDR3 reads CASSLVEFTSGNTIYF. The CDR3 DNA reads as TGTGCCAGCAGCTTAGTCGAGTTCACCTCTGGAAACACCATATATTTT.

The rearrangement joins TRBV6-5 to TRBJ2-7, with D tentatively TRBD1 (5 bases). The germline V gene encodes CDR1 MNHEY and CDR2 SVGAGI. Trimming stripped 8 bases from V and 1 base from J, with 15 bases between. The CDR3 runs 14 residues. CDR3 residues: CASGAAGYSYEQYF. Written as DNA, the CDR3 is TGTGCCAGCGGAGCAGCAGGGTATTCCTACGAGCAGTACTTC.

The chain links TRBV5-4 to TRBJ1-1; TRBD1 agrees at 10 bases. CDR1 is SGHNT and CDR2 is YYREEE in the germline V gene (reference sequence). There are 14 residues in the CDR3. With 3 bases clipped from V and 10 bases from J, the junction kept 9 bases outside the gene matches. CDR3 in amino acids: CASSYPGQGTIAFF. CDR3 nucleotide sequence: TGTGCCAGCAGCTACCCGGGACAGGGGACTATAGCTTTCTTT.